The 12 T cell receptor beta chains given below trace back to one sample, sequenced in a study of CD8 T cells in Susac syndrome. Random hexamers served to reverse transcribe roughly 0.45 to 1 ug RNA. TCRdb itself ran the immunoSEQ multiplex PCR reads through MiXCR, one entry per CDR3 protein. The sample includes 77,000 or so distinct CDR3 sequences, approximately 94% of them seen just once. Sample: CD8+ T cells from PBMCs. Receptors originate from a human donor with multiple sclerosis.

The chain combines TRBV7-9 with TRBJ1-1, with no clear D. This CDR3 spans 13 amino acids. Germline V CDR1 and CDR2: SEHNR, FQNEAQ (reference sequence). V lost 2 bases and J 3 bases, leaving 7 bases between the germline ends. Here the CDR3 reads CASSLTSYTEAFF. Here the CDR3 DNA reads TGTGCCAGCAGCTTAACCAGTTACACTGAAGCTTTCTTT.

The genes are TRBV19 and TRBJ1-5; 9 bases fit TRBD1. Unmatched junction bases numbered 6, after V lost 2 bases and J lost 7 bases. Germline V lookup: CDR1 LNHDA, CDR2 SQIVND (reference sequence). CDR3 length: 15 residues. The CDR3 coding sequence is TGTGCCAGTAGTATAATGGACAGGGGAGAGCAGCCCCAGCATTTT. Protein sequence: CASSIMDRGEQPQHF.

The rearrangement uses TRBV29-1 and TRBJ2-7, with unresolved D. CDR3 size: 13 residues. Germline V gene data show CDR1 as SQVTM and CDR2 as ANQGSEA. V was trimmed by 7 bases and J by 1 base, leaving 14 bases between them. The CDR3 is CSADEPGSYEQYF. CDR3 in DNA: TGCAGCGCGGACGAGCCCGGATCCTACGAGCAGTACTTC.

The V call is TRBV19, the J call TRBJ1-1; D not certain. This CDR3 spans 14 amino acids. The V gene's germline CDR1 is LNHDA and CDR2 SQIVND (reference sequence). V was clipped by 5 bases and J by 1 base, with 11 bases between them. Here the CDR3 reads CASSPRPSNTEAFF. In DNA form, the CDR3 reads TGTGCCAGTAGTCCCCGGCCCTCGAACACTGAAGCTTTCTTT.

The chain links TRBV6-1 to TRBJ1-1; perhaps TRBD1 as D (5 bases). Trimming shortened V by 3 bases and J by 6 bases, and 8 bases separated the two germline ends. Germline lookup yields CDR1 MNHNS and CDR2 SASEGT. The CDR3 has 12 amino acids. This CDR3 reads CASSETVSEAFF. For the CDR3, the DNA is TGTGCCAGCAGTGAGACAGTCTCTGAAGCTTTCTTT.

The chain joins TRBV27 to TRBJ2-5, with D unresolved. The V gene's germline CDR1 is MNHEY and CDR2 SMNVEV (reference sequence). Trimming shortened V by 7 bases and J by 3 bases, and 6 bases separated the two germline ends. The length of the CDR3 is 11 residues. The CDR3 DNA sequence: TGTGCCAGCACCTTCGAAGAGACCCAGTACTTC. Translated, it gives CASTFEETQYF.

The chain couples TRBV7-9 to TRBJ2-7, with 8 nucleotides matching TRBD2. Germline-derived CDR1 and CDR2 are SEHNR and FQNEAQ (reference sequence). The CDR3 is made up of 14 amino acids. With 2 bases clipped from V and 7 bases from J, the junction kept 7 bases outside the gene matches. DNA of the CDR3: TGTGCCAGCAGCTTACCCGGCGGGGGGTGGGAGCAGTACTTC. Translation: CASSLPGGGWEQYF.

V gene TRBV7-9 combines with J gene TRBJ2-2; D gene uncertain. V was shortened by 5 bases and J by 4 bases, with 11 bases between the two germline ends. The CDR3 sequence is 14 residues long. Germline loops: CDR1 SEHNR, CDR2 FQNEAQ (reference sequence). The CDR3, as DNA: TGTGCCAGCAGCCCGAAATGGGGCACCGGGGAGCTGTTTTTT. Amino acids: CASSPKWGTGELFF. Together with reference TRBV7-9 and TRBJ2-2, the CDR3 gives the full variable domain: DTGVSQNPRHKITKRGQNVTFRCDPISEHNRLYWYRQTLGQGPEFLTYFQNEAQLEKSRLLSDRFSAERPKGSFSTLEIQRTEQGDSAMYLCASSPKWGTGELFFGEGSRLTVL.

The chain has TRBV2 and TRBJ1-5; TRBD1 is a possible D gene (6 bases). V lost 6 bases and J 7 bases, leaving 19 bases between the germline ends. This CDR3 comprises 15 residues. In germline, CDR1 is SNHLY, CDR2 FYNNEI. The CDR3, as DNA: TGTGCCAGCAGCTTTTCGGGGGCCGGTTCCCAGCCCCAGCATTTT. Amino acid sequence: CASSFSGAGSQPQHF.

The V gene is TRBV7-6, the J gene TRBJ2-1, with 7 bases that match TRBD1. Germline-derived CDR1 and CDR2 are SGHVS and FNYEAQ. V dropped 5 bases and J dropped 1; count of bases not matched to a gene: 5. There are 15 residues in the CDR3. As DNA, the CDR3 is TGTGCCAGCAGCCCGGGGACAGCATCCTACAATGAGCAGTTCTTC. This codes for CASSPGTASYNEQFF.

The chain recombines TRBV29-1 with TRBJ2-7; unclear D gene. Trimming took off 6 bases at V and 0 bases at J, with 15 bases between the two ends. CDR3 length: 14 amino acids. Looked up from germline, CDR1 is SQVTM and CDR2 is ANQGSEA. This CDR3 reads CSVPSPAASYEQYF. Written as DNA, the CDR3 is TGCAGCGTGCCCTCCCCCGCGGCCTCCTACGAGCAGTACTTC.

This clonotype was observed a single time. The chain links TRBV5-1 to TRBJ2-7, with D possibly TRBD2 on 6 matching bases. The germline gives CDR1 SGHRS, CDR2 YFSETQ. V lost 4 bases and J lost 0, with 20 bases in between. This CDR3 contains 17 residues. The CDR3 is CASSPWDSTRSSYEQYF. The CDR3 nucleotides are TGCGCCAGCAGCCCCTGGGACTCCACAAGGAGCTCCTACGAGCAGTACTTC. Full variable domain (outside the CDR3, taken from reference TRBV5-1 and TRBJ2-7): KAGVTQTPRYLIKTRGQQVTLSCSPISGHRSVSWYQQTPGQGLQFLFEYFSETQRNKGNFPGRFSGRQFSNSRSEMNVSTLELGDSALYLCASSPWDSTRSSYEQYFGPGTRLTVT.